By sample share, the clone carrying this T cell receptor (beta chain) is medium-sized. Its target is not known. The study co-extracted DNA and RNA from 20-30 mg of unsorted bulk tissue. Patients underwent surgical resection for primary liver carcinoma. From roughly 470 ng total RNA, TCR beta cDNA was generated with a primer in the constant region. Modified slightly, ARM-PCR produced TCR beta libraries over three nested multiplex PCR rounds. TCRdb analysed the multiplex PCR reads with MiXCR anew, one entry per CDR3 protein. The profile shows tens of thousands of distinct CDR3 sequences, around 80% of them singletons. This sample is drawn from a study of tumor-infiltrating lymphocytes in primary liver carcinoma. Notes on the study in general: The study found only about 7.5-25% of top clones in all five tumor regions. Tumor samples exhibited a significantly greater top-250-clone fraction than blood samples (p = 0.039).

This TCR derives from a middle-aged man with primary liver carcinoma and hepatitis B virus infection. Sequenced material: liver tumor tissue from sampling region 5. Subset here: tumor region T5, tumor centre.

Written as DNA, the CDR3 is TGCAGCGTCGGGGACAGGGAAGCGTCCGGCTACACCTTC. It encodes CSVGDREASGYTF. The rearrangement links TRBV29-1 to TRBJ1-2; 9 positions match TRBD1. V trimming: 6 bases; J trimming: 8 bases; junction bases outside the gene matches: 10. CDR3 length: 13 amino acids. The germline V gene has CDR1 SQVTM and CDR2 ANQGSEA. The whole variable domain, remainder taken from reference TRBV29-1 and TRBJ1-2, is SAVISQKPSRDICQRGTSLTIQCQVDSQVTMMFWYRQQPGQSLTLIATANQGSEATYESGFVIDKFPISRPNLTFSTLTVSNMSPEDSSIYLCSVGDREASGYTFGSGTRLTVV.